This T cell receptor beta chain was profiled in a study of shared clonotypes between healthy human individuals. CDR1 and CDR2 from the germline V gene are SNHLY and FYNNEI. There are 14 residues in the CDR3. The germline V and J ends were trimmed by 2 bases and 2 bases, with 9 bases remaining between them. The protocol was immunoSEQ multiplex PCR, while the TCRdb copy is restricted to in-frame clones and leaves out a portion. The table shows fewer than 350,000 clones, with around 90% occurring only once. Material for sequencing was memory CD8+ T cells sorted from blood. The subset is: CD45RO+ cells pooled with CCR7-negative TemRA cells. This clonotype originated in a man between 18 and 29 years old in good health. The chain carries TRBV2 and TRBJ2-5; D gene unclear. CDR3 loop: CASSERAGQETQYF. The CDR3 coding sequence is TGTGCCAGCAGTGAAAGGGCTGGTCAAGAGACCCAGTACTTC.